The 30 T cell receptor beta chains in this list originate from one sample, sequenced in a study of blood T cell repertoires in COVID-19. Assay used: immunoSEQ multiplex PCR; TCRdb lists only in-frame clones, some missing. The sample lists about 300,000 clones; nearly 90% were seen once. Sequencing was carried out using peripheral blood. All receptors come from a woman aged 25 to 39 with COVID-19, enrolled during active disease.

DNA for the CDR3: TGTGCCAGTAGTATAGCGGGGATATACAATGAGCAGTTCTTC. It yields the protein CASSIAGIYNEQFF. The chain carries TRBV19 and TRBJ2-1, with a possible D match to TRBD2 (5 bases). Looked up from germline, CDR1 is LNHDA and CDR2 is SQIVND (reference sequence). The CDR3 consists of 14 residues. The germline V and J ends were trimmed by 1 base and 4 bases, with 8 bases remaining between them. The entire variable domain, with the rest obtained from reference TRBV19 and TRBJ2-1, is as follows: DGGITQSPKYLFRKEGQNVTLSCEQNLNHDAMYWYRQDPGQGLRLIYYSQIVNDFQKGDIAEGYSVSREKKESFPLTVTSAQKNPTAFYLCASSIAGIYNEQFFGPGTRLTVL.

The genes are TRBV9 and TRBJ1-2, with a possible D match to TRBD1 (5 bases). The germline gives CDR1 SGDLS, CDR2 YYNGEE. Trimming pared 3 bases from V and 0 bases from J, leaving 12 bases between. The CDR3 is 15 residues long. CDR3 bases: TGTGCCAGCAGCGAGGAGGGGTGGGCTAACTATGGCTACACCTTC. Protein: CASSEEGWANYGYTF.

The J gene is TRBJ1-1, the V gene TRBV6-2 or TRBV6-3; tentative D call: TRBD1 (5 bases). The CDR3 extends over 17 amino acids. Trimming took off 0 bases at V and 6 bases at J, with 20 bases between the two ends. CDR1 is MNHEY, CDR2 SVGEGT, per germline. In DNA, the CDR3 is TGTGCCAGCAGTTACTCCTTCTTTATCTCCAGGGCCGCTGAAGCTTTCTTT. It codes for CASSYSFFISRAAEAFF.

Written as DNA, the CDR3 is TGTGCCAGCAGTTCACGCGGGGGGGCCACAGATACGCAGTATTTT. Protein: CASSSRGGATDTQYF. The rearrangement joins TRBV6-5 to TRBJ2-3; 9 bases map to TRBD2. The CDR3 is 15 residues long. J was trimmed by 2 bases and V by 4 bases; bases with no gene match: 4. The V gene's germline CDR1 is MNHEY and CDR2 SVGAGI.

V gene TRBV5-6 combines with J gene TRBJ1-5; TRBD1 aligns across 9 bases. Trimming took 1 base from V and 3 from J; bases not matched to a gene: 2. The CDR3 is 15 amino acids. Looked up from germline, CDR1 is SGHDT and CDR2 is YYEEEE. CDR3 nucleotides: TGTGCCAGCAGCTTGACAGGGGGCAACAATCAGCCCCAGCATTTT. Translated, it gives CASSLTGGNNQPQHF.

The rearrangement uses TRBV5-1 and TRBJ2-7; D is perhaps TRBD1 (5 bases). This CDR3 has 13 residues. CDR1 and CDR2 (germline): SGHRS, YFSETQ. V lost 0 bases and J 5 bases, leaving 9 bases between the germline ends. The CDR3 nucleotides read TGCGCCAGCAGCTTGGCAGGGTACGACGAGCAGTACTTC. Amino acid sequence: CASSLAGYDEQYF.

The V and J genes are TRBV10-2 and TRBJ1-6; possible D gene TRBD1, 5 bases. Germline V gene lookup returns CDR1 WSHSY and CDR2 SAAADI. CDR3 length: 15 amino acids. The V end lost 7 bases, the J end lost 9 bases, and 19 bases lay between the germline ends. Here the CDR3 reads CASTPGPRQISPLHF. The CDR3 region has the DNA TGCGCCAGCACACCCGGCCCGAGACAGATTTCACCCCTCCACTTT.

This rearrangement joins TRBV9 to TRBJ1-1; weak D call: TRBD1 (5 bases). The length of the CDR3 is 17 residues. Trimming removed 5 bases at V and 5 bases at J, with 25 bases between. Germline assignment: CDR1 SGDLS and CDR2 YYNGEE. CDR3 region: CASSSTPGTPLGTEAFF. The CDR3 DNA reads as TGTGCCAGCAGTAGTACCCCCGGGACTCCCCTGGGGACTGAAGCTTTCTTT.

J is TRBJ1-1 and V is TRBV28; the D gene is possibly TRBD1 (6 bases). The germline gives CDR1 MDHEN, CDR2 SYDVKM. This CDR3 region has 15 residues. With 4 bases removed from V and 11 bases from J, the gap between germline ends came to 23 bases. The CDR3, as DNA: TGTGCCAGCAGTTCCCCCCTTGGGGGGGGTAGGGGGGCTTTCTTT. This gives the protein CASSSPLGGGRGAFF. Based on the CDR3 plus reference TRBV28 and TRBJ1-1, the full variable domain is DVKVTQSSRYLVKRTGEKVFLECVQDMDHENMFWYRQDPGLGLRLIYFSYDVKMKEKGDIPEGYSVSREKKERFSLILESASTNQTSMYLCASSSPLGGGRGAFFGQGTRLTVV.

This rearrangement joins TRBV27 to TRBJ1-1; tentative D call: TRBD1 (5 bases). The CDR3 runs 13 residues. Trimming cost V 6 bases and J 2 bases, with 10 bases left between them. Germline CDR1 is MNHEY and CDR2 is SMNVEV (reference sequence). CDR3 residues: CASSLTANTEAFF. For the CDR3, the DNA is TGTGCCAGCAGCCTGACAGCAAACACTGAAGCTTTCTTT.

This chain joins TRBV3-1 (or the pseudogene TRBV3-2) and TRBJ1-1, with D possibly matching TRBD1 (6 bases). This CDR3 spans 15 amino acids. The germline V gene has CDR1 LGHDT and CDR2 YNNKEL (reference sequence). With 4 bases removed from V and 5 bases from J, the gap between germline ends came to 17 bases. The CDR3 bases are TGTGCCAGCAGCCTAATCCTTGGGGGCAGGACTGAAGCTTTCTTT. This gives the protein CASSLILGGRTEAFF.

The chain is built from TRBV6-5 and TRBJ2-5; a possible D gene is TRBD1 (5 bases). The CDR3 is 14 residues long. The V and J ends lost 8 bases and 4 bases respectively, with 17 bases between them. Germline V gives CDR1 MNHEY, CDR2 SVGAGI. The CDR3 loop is CASEPVDRRETQYF. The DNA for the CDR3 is TGTGCCAGCGAACCCGTTGACAGAAGAGAGACCCAGTACTTC.

The CDR3 DNA reads as TGCGCCAGCAGAGAGGGCCAGGCCTGGGATACGCAGTATTTT. Its translation is CASREGQAWDTQYF. The rearrangement links TRBV5-1 to TRBJ2-3; D possibly corresponds to TRBD2 (5 bases). V was cut by 5 bases and J by 6 bases, with 16 bases left in between. This CDR3 region has 14 residues. Germline CDR1 is SGHRS and CDR2 is YFSETQ.

The CDR3 is CASSRQGVFYEQYF. In DNA, the CDR3 is TGTGCCAGCAGTCGACAGGGGGTCTTCTACGAGCAGTACTTC. The chain recombines TRBV27 with TRBJ2-7, with TRBD1 matching 9 bases. CDR1 is MNHEY, CDR2 SMNVEV, per germline (reference sequence). V was pared by 5 bases and J by 3 bases, with 5 bases of the junction left unmatched. CDR3 size: 14 residues.

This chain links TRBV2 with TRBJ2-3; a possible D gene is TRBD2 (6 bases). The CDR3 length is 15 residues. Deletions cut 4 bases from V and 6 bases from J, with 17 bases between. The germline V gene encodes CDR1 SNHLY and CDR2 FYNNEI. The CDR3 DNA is TGTGCCAGCAGTGTTCTACTAGCCGGCTGGGATACGCAGTATTTT. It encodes CASSVLLAGWDTQYF.

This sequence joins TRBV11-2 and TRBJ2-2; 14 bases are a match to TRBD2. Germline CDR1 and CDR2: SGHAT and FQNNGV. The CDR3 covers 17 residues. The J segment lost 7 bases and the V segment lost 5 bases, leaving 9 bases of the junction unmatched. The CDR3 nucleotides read TGTGCCAGCAGCCCCGGACTAGCGGGGGGAAGTGGCGGGGAGCTGTTTTTT. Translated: CASSPGLAGGSGGELFF.

Written as DNA, the CDR3 is TGTGCCAGCAGGCGAGGAAGGGGCGAATCACCCCTCCACTTT. The encoded protein is CASRRGRGESPLHF. V is TRBV2 and J is TRBJ1-6; perhaps TRBD1 as D (5 bases). The germline CDR1 and CDR2 sequences are SNHLY and FYNNEI. Deletions cut 6 bases from V and 10 bases from J, with 16 bases between. The CDR3 runs to 14 residues.

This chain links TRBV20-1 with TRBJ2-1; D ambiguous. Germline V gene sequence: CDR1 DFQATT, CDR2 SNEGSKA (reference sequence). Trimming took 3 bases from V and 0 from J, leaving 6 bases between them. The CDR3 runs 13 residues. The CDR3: CSASPNSYNEQFF. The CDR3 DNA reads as TGCAGTGCTAGTCCAAACTCCTACAATGAGCAGTTCTTC.

CDR3 in amino acids: CASSPGAEQFF. CDR3 coding DNA: TGTGCCAGCAGTCCAGGGGCTGAGCAGTTCTTC. The V and J genes are TRBV6-5 and TRBJ2-1; possible D gene TRBD1, 6 bases. Germline CDR1 and CDR2: MNHEY and SVGAGI. The CDR3 length is 11 residues. V dropped 5 bases and J dropped 9 bases, with 8 bases sitting between them.

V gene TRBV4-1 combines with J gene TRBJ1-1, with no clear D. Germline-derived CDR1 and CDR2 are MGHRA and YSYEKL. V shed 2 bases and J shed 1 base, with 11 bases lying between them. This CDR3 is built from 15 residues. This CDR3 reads CASSQPRERNTEAFF. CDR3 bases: TGCGCCAGCAGCCAACCCCGGGAGCGGAACACTGAAGCTTTCTTT.

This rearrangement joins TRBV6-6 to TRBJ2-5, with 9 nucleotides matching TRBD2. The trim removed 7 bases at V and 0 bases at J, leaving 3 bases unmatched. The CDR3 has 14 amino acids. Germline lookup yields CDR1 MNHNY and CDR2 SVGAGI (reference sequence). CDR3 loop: CASKAGGNQETQYF. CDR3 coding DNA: TGTGCCAGCAAAGCGGGGGGCAACCAAGAGACCCAGTACTTC.

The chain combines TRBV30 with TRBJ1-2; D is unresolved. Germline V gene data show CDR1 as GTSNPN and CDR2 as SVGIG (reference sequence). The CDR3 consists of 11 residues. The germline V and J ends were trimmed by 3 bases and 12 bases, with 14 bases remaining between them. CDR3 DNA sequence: TGTGCCTGGAGGTTGGGGTGGAGGGACACCTTC. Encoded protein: CAWRLGWRDTF.

Here the CDR3 reads CASSPQGQGMDNEQFF. CDR3 DNA sequence: TGTGCCAGCTCACCACAAGGACAGGGGATGGACAATGAGCAGTTCTTC. The rearrangement joins TRBV18 to TRBJ2-1; 9 bases line up with TRBD1. V shed 1 base, J shed 5 bases, and the junction held 6 bases outside the gene matches. The CDR3 loop spans 16 amino acids. The germline gives CDR1 KGHSH, CDR2 LQKENI.

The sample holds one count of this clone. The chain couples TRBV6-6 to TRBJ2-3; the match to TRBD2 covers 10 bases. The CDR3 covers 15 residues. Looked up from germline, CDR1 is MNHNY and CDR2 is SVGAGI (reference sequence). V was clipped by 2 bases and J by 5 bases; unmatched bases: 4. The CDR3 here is CASSYPAGGEDTQYF. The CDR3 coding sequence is TGTGCCAGCAGTTACCCAGCGGGGGGGGAAGATACGCAGTATTTT.

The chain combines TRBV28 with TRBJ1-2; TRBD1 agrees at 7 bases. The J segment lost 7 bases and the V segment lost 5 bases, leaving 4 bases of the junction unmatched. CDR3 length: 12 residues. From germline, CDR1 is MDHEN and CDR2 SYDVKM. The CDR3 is CASSGDRGGYTF. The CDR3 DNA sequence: TGTGCCAGCAGTGGGGACAGAGGTGGCTACACCTTC.

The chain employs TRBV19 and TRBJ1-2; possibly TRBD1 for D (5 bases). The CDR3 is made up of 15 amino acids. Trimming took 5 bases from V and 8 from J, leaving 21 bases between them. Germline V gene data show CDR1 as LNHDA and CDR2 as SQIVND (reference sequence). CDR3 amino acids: CASSSSMTAHIGYTF. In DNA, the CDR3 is TGTGCCAGTAGTTCCTCTATGACAGCTCATATAGGCTACACCTTC.

The CDR3, as DNA: TGTGCCAGCAGCGTCACAACAGGGTGGGGGGGAAATGAGCAGTTCTTC. Amino acid sequence: CASSVTTGWGGNEQFF. J is TRBJ2-1 and V is TRBV7-2; tentatively, D is TRBD2 (7 bases). This CDR3 is 16 amino acids long. V lost 5 bases and J 7 bases, leaving 21 bases between the germline ends. The germline CDR1 and CDR2 sequences are SGHTA and FQGNSA. The complete variable domain, with remaining parts taken from reference TRBV7-2 and TRBJ2-1, reads GAGVSQSPSNKVTEKGKDVELRCDPISGHTALYWYRQSLGQGLEFLIYFQGNSAPDKSGLPSDRFSAERTGGSVSTLTIQRTQQEDSAVYLCASSVTTGWGGNEQFFGPGTRLTVL.

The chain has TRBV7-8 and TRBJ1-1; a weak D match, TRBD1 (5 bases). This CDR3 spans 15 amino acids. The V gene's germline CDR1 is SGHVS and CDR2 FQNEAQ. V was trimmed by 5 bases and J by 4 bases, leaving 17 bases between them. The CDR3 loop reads CASSPVPAGTTEAFF. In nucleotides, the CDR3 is TGTGCCAGCAGCCCAGTCCCCGCGGGGACCACTGAAGCTTTCTTT.

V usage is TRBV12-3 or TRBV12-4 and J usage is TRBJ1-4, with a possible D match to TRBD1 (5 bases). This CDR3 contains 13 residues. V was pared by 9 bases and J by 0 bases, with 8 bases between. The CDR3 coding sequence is TGTGCCAGTACAGGATCAACTAATGAAAAACTGTTTTTT. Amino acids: CASTGSTNEKLFF.

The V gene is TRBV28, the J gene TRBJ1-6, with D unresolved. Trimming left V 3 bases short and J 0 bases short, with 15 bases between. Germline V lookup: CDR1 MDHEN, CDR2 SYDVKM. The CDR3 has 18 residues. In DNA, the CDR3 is TGTGCCAGCAGTTTGGGCGGCGGACTAAGCTCCTATAATTCACCCCTCCACTTT. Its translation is CASSLGGGLSSYNSPLHF.